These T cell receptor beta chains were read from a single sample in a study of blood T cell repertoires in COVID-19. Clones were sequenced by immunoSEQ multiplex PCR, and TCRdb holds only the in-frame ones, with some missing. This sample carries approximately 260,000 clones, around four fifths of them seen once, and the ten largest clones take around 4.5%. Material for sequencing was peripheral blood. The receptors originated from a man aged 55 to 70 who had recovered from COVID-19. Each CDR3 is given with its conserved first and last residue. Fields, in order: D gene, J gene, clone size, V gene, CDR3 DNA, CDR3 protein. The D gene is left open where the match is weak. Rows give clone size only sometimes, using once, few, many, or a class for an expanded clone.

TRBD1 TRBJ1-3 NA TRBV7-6 TGTGCCAGCAGCTCGAGGACAGGGGGTAGTAACACCATATATTTT CASSSRTGGSNTIYF
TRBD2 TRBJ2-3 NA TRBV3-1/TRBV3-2 TGTGCCAGCAGCGCAATCGCTCCAGGGGGTCTGGGTGCGGGGGGGTCCACAGATACGCAGTATTTT CASSAIAPGGLGAGGSTDTQYF
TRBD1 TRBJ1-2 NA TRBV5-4 TGTGCCAGCAGCTTACAGGGGGTTGCCTATGGCTACACCTTC CASSLQGVAYGYTF
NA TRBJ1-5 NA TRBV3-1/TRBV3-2 TGTGCCAGCAGCCAACAGAGCAATCAGCCCCAGCATTTT CASSQQSNQPQHF
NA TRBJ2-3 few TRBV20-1 TGCAGTGCAAGTACAAGTAGCACAGATACGCAGTATTTT CSASTSSTDTQYF
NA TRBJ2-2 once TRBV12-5 TGTGCTAGTGGTTTTGGGTTAACGGCGGACACCGGGGAGCTGTTTTTT CASGFGLTADTGELFF
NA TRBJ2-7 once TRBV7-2 TGTGCCAGCAGCTTCCAGGGGCCTTCCTACGAGCAGTACTTC CASSFQGPSYEQYF
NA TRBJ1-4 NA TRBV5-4 TGTGCCAGCAGCTCGTCCTCTTTGGCTGAAAAACTGTTTTTT CASSSSSLAEKLFF
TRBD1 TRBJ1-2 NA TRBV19 TGTGCCAGTAGTATAGCCTACGGACAGGGCGGCTACACCTTC CASSIAYGQGGYTF
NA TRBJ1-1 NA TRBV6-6 TGTGCCAGCAGCGTGAACACTGAAGCTTTCTTT CASSVNTEAFF
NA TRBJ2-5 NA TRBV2 TGTGCCAGCACCCCGAGGGGGGGCGTTGGTGGAGAGACCCAGTACTTC CASTPRGGVGGETQYF
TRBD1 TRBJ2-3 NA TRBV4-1 TGCGCCAGCAGCCAAAGGACAGGACAGGCCACAGATACGCAGTATTTT CASSQRTGQATDTQYF